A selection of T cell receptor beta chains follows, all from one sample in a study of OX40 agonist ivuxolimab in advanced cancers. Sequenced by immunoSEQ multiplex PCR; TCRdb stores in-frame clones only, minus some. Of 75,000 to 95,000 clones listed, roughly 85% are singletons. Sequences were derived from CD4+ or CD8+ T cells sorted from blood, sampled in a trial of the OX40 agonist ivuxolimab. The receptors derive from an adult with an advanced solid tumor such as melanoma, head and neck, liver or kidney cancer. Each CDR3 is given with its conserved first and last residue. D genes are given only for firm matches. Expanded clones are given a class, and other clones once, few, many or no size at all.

CDR3aa: CAWRERHYEQYF
CDR3nt: TGTGCCTGGAGGGAGAGACACTACGAGCAGTACTTC
v_gene: TRBV30
j_gene: TRBJ2-7
d_gene: -
abundance: -

CDR3aa: CASSPRHSYEQYF
CDR3nt: TGTGCCAGCAGCCCCCGGCATAGCTACGAGCAGTACTTC
v_gene: TRBV11-3
j_gene: TRBJ2-7
d_gene: -
abundance: -

CDR3aa: CASSLDLGDTQYF
CDR3nt: TGTGCCAGCAGCTTAGATCTCGGAGATACGCAGTATTTT
v_gene: TRBV11-3
j_gene: TRBJ2-3
d_gene: -
abundance: -

CDR3aa: CASSPKGNTEAFF
CDR3nt: TGTGCCAGCTCACCAAAGGGGAACACTGAAGCTTTCTTT
v_gene: TRBV18
j_gene: TRBJ1-1
d_gene: -
abundance: -

CDR3aa: CASSQPTGQGTSNSNQPQHF
CDR3nt: TGTGCCAGCAGCCAGCCGACCGGACAGGGGACTTCTAATAGCAATCAGCCCCAGCATTTT
v_gene: TRBV16
j_gene: TRBJ1-5
d_gene: TRBD1
abundance: -

CDR3aa: CASSQIPGQGLSTNEKLFF
CDR3nt: TGTGCCAGCAGCCAAATACCGGGACAGGGGCTTTCGACTAATGAAAAACTGTTTTTT
v_gene: TRBV14
j_gene: TRBJ1-4
d_gene: TRBD1
abundance: -

CDR3aa: CASSLDFRKGYTF
CDR3nt: TGTGCCAGCTCGTTGGACTTCCGAAAAGGCTACACCTTC
v_gene: TRBV7-3
j_gene: TRBJ1-2
d_gene: -
abundance: -

CDR3aa: CASSNPEQYF
CDR3nt: TGTGCCAGCAGTAATCCCGAGCAGTACTTC
v_gene: TRBV6-5
j_gene: TRBJ2-7
d_gene: -
abundance: -

CDR3aa: CASSPETDTQYF
CDR3nt: TGTGCCAGCTCACCAGAGACAGATACGCAGTATTTT
v_gene: TRBV18
j_gene: TRBJ2-3
d_gene: -
abundance: -

CDR3aa: CASSPRVRGENTGELFF
CDR3nt: TGTGCCAGCTCACCCCGTGTGCGGGGAGAGAACACCGGGGAGCTGTTTTTT
v_gene: TRBV18
j_gene: TRBJ2-2
d_gene: -
abundance: once

CDR3aa: CASSLGLAGGPRTQYF
CDR3nt: TGTGCCAGCAGTTTGGGACTAGCGGGAGGGCCAAGGACCCAGTACTTC
v_gene: TRBV6-6
j_gene: TRBJ2-5
d_gene: TRBD2
abundance: -

CDR3aa: CASSLVIQETQYF
CDR3nt: TGTGCCAGCAGCTTAGTTATCCAAGAGACCCAGTACTTC
v_gene: TRBV11-1
j_gene: TRBJ2-5
d_gene: -
abundance: -

CDR3aa: CASSLGFGRQSSGNTIYF
CDR3nt: TGTGCCAGCAGCTTAGGGTTCGGACGGCAAAGCTCTGGAAACACCATATATTTT
v_gene: TRBV11-2
j_gene: TRBJ1-3
d_gene: -
abundance: -

CDR3aa: CASSGDRGRFAGELFF
CDR3nt: TGTGCCAGTAGTGGGGACAGGGGGCGGTTCGCCGGGGAGCTGTTTTTT
v_gene: TRBV19
j_gene: TRBJ2-2
d_gene: TRBD1
abundance: once

CDR3aa: CASSHDSFQYF
CDR3nt: TGTGCCAGCAGCCACGACTCATTTCAGTACTTC
v_gene: TRBV7-2
j_gene: TRBJ2-5
d_gene: -
abundance: -

CDR3aa: CAWTQGMGLAKNIQYF
CDR3nt: TGTGCCTGGACCCAGGGGATGGGGTTAGCCAAAAACATTCAGTACTTC
v_gene: TRBV30
j_gene: TRBJ2-4
d_gene: -
abundance: -

CDR3aa: CASSLTTGTQYF
CDR3nt: TGTGCCAGCAGCTTGACCACAGGTACGCAGTATTTT
v_gene: TRBV5-6
j_gene: TRBJ2-3
d_gene: -
abundance: -

CDR3aa: CASSSTGRRGGTGELFF
CDR3nt: TGTGCCAGCAGCTCGACAGGCCGTCGAGGGGGGACCGGGGAGCTGTTTTTT
v_gene: TRBV11-2
j_gene: TRBJ2-2
d_gene: -
abundance: -

CDR3aa: CASTQWGGATSTQYF
CDR3nt: TGTGCCAGTACCCAATGGGGGGGAGCTACATCTACGCAGTATTTT
v_gene: TRBV6-1
j_gene: TRBJ2-3
d_gene: TRBD2
abundance: -

CDR3aa: CASSFSSGNTIYF
CDR3nt: TGTGCCAGCAGTTTCTCCTCTGGAAACACCATATATTTT
v_gene: TRBV27
j_gene: TRBJ1-3
d_gene: -
abundance: few

CDR3aa: CAWSPGWGTNTGELFF
CDR3nt: TGTGCCTGGAGCCCCGGGTGGGGGACGAACACCGGGGAGCTGTTTTTT
v_gene: TRBV30
j_gene: TRBJ2-2
d_gene: -
abundance: -

CDR3aa: CARMDSNYGYTF
CDR3nt: TGTGCCAGAATGGACAGTAACTATGGCTACACCTTC
v_gene: TRBV7-2
j_gene: TRBJ1-2
d_gene: -
abundance: -